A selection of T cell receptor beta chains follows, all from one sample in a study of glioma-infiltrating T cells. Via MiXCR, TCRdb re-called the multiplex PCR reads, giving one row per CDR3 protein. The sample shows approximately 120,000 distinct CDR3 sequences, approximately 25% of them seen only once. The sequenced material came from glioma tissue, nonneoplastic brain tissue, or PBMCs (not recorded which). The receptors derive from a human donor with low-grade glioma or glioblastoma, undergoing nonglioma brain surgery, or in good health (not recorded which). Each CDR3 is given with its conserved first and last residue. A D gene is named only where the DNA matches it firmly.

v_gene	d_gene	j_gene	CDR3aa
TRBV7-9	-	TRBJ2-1	CASSLVLLTHDEQFF
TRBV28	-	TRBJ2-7	CASSLGLEQYF
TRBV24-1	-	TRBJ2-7	CATSDRDTSSYEQYF
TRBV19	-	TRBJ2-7	CASTLIRTGDGEQYF
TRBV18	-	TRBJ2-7	CASSLASNEQYF
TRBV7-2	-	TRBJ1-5	CASSLWAGESKPRHF
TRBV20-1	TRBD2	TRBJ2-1	CSAREASGDSYDEQFF
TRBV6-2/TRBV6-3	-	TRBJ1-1	CASSYYSSTEAFF
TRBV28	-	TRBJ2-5	CASSLANQETQYF
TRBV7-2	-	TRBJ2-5	CASSSRRTQQETQYF
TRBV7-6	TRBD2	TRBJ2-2	CASSLGLAGGTGELFF
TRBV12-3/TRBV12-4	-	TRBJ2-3	CASTSRERAPDTQYF
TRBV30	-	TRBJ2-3	CAWEQGPTDTQYF
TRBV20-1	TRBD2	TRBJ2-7	CSGTSGRREQYF
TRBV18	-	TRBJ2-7	CASSSEMGTEQYF
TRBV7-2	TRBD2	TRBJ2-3	CASSSGLAGGTDTQYF
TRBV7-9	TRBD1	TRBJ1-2	CASSRSRDRVDGYTF
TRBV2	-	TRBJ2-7	CATAQGNEQYF
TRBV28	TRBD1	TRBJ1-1	CASSTYRGVNTEAFF
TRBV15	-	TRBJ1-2	CATSRAGLGYTF
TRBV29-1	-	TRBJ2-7	CSVGRDFPYEQYF
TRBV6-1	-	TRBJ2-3	CASSPALGEADTQYF
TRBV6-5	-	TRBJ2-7	CASSTPSSPPYEQHF
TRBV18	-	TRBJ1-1	CASSPRDMNTEAFF
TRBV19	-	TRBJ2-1	CASSVRTSYNEQFF
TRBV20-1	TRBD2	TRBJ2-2	CSARDSMGRAIGHTGELFF
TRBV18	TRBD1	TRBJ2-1	CASSPPGQGSNEQFF
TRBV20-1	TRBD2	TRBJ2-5	CSARDRLAGVQETQYF
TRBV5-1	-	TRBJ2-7	CASSSYRTLTDRSYEQYF
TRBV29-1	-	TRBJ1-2	CSALTQIKPGIGAYGYTF
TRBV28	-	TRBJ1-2	CASSLGISTLSTGYSF
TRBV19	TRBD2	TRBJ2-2	CASSMGGRAGGELFF
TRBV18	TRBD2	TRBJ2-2	CASSRTSGQPTGELFF
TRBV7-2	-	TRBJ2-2	CASSFAVVTGELFF
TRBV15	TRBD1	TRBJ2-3	CATRNTGGDTQYF
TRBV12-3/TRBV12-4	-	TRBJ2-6	CASSQRRRRGANVLTF
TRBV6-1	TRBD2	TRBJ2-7	CASRLGLAGLYEQYF
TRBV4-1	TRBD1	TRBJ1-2	CASSQGRTGTGYTF
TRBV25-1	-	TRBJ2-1	CASSDWNNEQFF